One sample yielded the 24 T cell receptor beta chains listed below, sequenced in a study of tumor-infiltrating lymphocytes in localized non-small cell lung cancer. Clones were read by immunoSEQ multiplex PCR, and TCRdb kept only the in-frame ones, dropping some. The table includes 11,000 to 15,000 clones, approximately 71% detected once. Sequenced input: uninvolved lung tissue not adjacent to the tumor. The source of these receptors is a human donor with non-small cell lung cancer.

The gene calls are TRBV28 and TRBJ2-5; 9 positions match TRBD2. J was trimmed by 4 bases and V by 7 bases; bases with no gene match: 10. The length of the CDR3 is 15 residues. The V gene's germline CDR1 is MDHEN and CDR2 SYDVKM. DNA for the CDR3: TGTGCCAGCACTTCAGGGTTGACTAGCGGAGAGACCCAGTACTTC. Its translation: CASTSGLTSGETQYF. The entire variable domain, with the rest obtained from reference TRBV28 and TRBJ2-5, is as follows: DVKVTQSSRYLVKRTGEKVFLECVQDMDHENMFWYRQDPGLGLRLIYFSYDVKMKEKGDIPEGYSVSREKKERFSLILESASTNQTSMYLCASTSGLTSGETQYFGPGTRLLVL.

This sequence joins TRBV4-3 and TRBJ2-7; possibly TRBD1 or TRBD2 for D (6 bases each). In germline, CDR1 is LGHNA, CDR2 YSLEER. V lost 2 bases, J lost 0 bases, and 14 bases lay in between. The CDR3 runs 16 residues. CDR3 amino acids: CASSQFARGGSYEQYF. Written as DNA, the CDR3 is TGCGCCAGCAGCCAATTTGCCAGGGGAGGCTCCTACGAGCAGTACTTC.

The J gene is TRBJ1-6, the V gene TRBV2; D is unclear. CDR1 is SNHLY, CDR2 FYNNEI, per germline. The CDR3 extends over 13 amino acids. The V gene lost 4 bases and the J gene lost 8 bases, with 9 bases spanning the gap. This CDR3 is CASSGDNDSPLHF. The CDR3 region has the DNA TGTGCCAGCAGTGGAGATAATGATTCACCCCTCCACTTT. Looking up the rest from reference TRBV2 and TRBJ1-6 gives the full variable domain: EPEVTQTPSHQVTQMGQEVILRCVPISNHLYFYWYRQILGQKVEFLVSFYNNEISEKSEIFDDQFSVERPDGSNFTLKIRSTKLEDSAMYFCASSGDNDSPLHFGNGTRLTVT.

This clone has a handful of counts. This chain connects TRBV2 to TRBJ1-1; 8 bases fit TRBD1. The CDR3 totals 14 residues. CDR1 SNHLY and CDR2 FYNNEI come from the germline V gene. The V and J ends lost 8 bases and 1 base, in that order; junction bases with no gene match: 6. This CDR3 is CASGGDRRNTEAFF. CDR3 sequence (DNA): TGTGCCAGCGGAGGGGACAGGAGGAACACTGAAGCTTTCTTT.

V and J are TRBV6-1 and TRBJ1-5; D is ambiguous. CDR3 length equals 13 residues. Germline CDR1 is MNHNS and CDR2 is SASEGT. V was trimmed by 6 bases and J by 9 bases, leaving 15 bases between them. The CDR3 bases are TGTGCCAGCAGCAACGAGCGGGAACGGCCCCAGCATTTT. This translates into CASSNERERPQHF.

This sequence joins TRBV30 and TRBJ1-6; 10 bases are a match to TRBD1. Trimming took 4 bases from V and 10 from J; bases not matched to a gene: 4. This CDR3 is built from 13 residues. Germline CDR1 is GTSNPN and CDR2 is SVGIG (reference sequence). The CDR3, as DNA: TGTGCCTGGAAGGGGACAGGGGACTCACCCCTCCACTTT. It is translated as CAWKGTGDSPLHF.

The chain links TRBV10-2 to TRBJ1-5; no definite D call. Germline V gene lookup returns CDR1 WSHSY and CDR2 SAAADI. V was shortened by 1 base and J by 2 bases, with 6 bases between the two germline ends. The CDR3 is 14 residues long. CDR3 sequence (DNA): TGCGCCAGCAGTGAGTTCGGGGGCAATCAGCCCCAGCATTTT. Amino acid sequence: CASSEFGGNQPQHF.

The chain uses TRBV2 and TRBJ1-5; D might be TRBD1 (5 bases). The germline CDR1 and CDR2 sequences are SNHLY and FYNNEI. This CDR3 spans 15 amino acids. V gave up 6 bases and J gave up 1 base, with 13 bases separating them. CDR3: CASSGAGESNQPQHF. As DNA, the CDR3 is TGTGCCAGCAGCGGGGCCGGGGAAAGCAATCAGCCCCAGCATTTT. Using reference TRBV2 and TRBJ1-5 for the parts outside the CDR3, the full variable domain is EPEVTQTPSHQVTQMGQEVILRCVPISNHLYFYWYRQILGQKVEFLVSFYNNEISEKSEIFDDQFSVERPDGSNFTLKIRSTKLEDSAMYFCASSGAGESNQPQHFGDGTRLSIL.

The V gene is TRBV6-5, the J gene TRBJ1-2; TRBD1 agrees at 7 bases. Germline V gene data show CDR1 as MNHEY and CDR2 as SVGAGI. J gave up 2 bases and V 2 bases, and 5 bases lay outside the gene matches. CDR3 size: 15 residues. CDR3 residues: CASSYRQGENYGYTF. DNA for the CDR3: TGTGCCAGCAGTTACAGGCAGGGGGAGAACTATGGCTACACCTTC.

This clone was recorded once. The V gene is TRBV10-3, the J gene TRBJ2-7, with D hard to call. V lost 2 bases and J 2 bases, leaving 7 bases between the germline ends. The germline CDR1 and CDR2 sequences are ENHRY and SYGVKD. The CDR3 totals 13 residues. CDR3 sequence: CAISEGSPYEQYF. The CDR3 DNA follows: TGTGCCATCAGTGAGGGTTCTCCCTACGAGCAGTACTTC.

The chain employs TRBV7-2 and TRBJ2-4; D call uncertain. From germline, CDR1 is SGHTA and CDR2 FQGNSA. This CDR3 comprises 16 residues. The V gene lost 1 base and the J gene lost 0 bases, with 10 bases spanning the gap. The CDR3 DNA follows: TGTGCCAGCAGCTTAGGGGGTGCCGGAGCCAAAAACATTCAGTACTTC. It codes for CASSLGGAGAKNIQYF.

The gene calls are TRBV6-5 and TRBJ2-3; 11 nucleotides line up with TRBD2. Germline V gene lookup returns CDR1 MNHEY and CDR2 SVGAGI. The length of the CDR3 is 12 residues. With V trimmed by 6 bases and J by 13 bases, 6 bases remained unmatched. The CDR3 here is CASSTTSGVKYF. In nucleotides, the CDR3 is TGTGCCAGCAGCACGACTAGCGGGGTCAAGTATTTT.

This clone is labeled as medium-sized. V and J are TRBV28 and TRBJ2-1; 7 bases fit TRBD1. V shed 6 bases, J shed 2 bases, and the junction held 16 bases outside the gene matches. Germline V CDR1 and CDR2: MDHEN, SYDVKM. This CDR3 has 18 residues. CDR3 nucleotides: TGTGCCAGCAGCCACTATATCAGGACGGGGACAGCCTACAATGAGCAGTTCTTC. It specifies CASSHYIRTGTAYNEQFF.

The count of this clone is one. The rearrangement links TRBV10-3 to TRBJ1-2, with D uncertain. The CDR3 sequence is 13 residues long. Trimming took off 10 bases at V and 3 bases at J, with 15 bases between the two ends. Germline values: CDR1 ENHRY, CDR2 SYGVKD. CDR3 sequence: CASSFTGDYGYTF. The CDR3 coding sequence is TGTGCCAGCAGCTTCACTGGGGACTATGGCTACACCTTC.

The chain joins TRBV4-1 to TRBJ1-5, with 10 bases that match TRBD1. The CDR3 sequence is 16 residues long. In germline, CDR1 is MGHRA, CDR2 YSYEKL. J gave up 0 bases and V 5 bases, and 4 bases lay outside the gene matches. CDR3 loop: CASSGTGDFSNQPQHF. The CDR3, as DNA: TGCGCCAGCAGCGGGACAGGGGATTTTAGCAATCAGCCCCAGCATTTT.

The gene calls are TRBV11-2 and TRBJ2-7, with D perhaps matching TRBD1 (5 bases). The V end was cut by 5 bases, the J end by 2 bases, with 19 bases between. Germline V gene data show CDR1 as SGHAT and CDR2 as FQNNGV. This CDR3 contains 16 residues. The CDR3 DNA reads TGTGCCAGCAGCCCCCCCGGTGACAGTTGGGCCTACGAGCAGTACTTC. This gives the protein CASSPPGDSWAYEQYF.

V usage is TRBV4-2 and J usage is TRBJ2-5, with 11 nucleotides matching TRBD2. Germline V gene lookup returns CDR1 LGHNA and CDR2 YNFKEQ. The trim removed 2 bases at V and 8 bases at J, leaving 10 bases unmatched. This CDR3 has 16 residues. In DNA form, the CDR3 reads TGTGCCAGCAGCCAAATAGCGGGAGGGACGGGTGGAACCCAGTACTTC. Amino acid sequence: CASSQIAGGTGGTQYF.

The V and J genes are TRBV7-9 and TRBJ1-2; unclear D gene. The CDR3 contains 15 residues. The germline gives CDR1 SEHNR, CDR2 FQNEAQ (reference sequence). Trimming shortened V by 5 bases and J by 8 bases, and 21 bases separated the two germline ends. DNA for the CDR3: TGTGCCAGCAGCACCCCCCGGGATGCGGCCTGGGGCTACACCTTC. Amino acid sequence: CASSTPRDAAWGYTF.

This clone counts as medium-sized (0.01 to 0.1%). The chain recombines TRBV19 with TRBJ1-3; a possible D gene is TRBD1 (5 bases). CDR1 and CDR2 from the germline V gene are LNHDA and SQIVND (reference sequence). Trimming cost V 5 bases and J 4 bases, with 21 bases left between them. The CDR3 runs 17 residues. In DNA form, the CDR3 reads TGTGCCAGTAGTCCGAGGCGGGACGCCGGAGGCGGAAACACCATATATTTT. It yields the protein CASSPRRDAGGGNTIYF.

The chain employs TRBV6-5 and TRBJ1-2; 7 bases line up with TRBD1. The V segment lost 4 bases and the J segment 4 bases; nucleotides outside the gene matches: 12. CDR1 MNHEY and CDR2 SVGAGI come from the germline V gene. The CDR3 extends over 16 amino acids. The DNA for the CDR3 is TGTGCCAGCAGTTCTCAGGGGGGACTGGATCTCTATGGCTACACCTTC. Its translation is CASSSQGGLDLYGYTF.

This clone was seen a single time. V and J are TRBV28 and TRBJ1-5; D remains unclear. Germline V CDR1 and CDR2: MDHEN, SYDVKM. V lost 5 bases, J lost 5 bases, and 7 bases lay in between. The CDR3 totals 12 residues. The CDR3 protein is CASSGWDQPQHF. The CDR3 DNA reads TGTGCCAGCAGTGGATGGGATCAGCCCCAGCATTTT. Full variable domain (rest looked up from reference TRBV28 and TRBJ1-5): DVKVTQSSRYLVKRTGEKVFLECVQDMDHENMFWYRQDPGLGLRLIYFSYDVKMKEKGDIPEGYSVSREKKERFSLILESASTNQTSMYLCASSGWDQPQHFGDGTRLSIL.

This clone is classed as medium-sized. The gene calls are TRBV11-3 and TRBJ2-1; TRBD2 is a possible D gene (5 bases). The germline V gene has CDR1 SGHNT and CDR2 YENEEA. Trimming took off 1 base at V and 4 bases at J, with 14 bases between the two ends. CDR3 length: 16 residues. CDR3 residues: CASSLGSRSGYNEQFF. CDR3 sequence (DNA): TGTGCCAGCAGCTTAGGATCCAGGTCGGGATACAATGAGCAGTTCTTC.

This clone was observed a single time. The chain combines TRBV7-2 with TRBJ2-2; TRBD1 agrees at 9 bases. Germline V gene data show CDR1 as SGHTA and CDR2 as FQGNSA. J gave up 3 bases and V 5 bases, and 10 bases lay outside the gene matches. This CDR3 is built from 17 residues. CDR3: CASSPGRQGVYTGELFF. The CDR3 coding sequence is TGTGCCAGCAGCCCCGGCAGACAGGGGGTATACACCGGGGAGCTGTTTTTT.

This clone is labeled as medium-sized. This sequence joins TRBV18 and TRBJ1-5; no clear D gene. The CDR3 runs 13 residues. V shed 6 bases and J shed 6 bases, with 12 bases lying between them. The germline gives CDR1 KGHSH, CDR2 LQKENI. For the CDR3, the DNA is TGTGCCAGCTCGTCCGAGTCTGGTCAGCCCCAGCATTTT. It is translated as CASSSESGQPQHF.